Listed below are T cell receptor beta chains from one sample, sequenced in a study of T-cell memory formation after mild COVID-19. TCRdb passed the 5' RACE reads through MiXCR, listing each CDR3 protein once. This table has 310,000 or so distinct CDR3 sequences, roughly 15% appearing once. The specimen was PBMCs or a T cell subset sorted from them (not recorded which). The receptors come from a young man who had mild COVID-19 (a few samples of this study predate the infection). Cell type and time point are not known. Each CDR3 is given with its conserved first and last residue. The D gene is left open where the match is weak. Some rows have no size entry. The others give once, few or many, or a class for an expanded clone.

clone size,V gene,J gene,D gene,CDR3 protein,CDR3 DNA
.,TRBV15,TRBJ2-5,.,CATSRDPGPQETQYF,TGTGCCACCAGCAGAGATCCGGGGCCCCAAGAGACCCAGTACTTC
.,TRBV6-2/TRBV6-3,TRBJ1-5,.,CASSYDAYGQPQHF,TGTGCCAGCAGTTACGATGCGTATGGCCAGCCCCAGCATTTT
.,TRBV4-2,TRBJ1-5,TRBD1,CASSHGPRQGNMGNQPQHF,TGTGCCAGCAGCCATGGCCCGAGACAGGGTAATATGGGCAATCAGCCCCAGCATTTT
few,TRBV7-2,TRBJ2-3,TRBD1,CASSQTTGATTDTQYF,TGTGCCAGCAGCCAAACGACAGGGGCCACCACAGATACGCAGTATTTT
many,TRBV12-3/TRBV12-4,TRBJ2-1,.,CASVLGRRGYNEQFF,TGTGCCAGCGTCCTCGGTCGGCGGGGCTACAATGAGCAGTTCTTC
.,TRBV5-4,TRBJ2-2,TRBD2,CASSQRGGLTGELFF,TGTGCCAGCAGCCAACGGGGGGGCCTCACCGGGGAGCTGTTTTTT
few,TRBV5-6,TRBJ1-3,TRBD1,CASSKDRANTIYF,TGTGCCAGCAGCAAGGACAGGGCGAACACCATATATTTT
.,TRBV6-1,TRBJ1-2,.,CASSEASAGDYGYTF,TGTGCCAGCAGTGAAGCGTCTGCAGGGGACTATGGCTACACCTTC
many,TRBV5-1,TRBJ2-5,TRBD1,CASSRDRAETQYF,TGTGCCAGCAGTCGGGACAGGGCGGAGACCCAGTACTTC
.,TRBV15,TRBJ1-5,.,CATSSGVSPQHF,TGTGCCACCAGCAGTGGGGTAAGTCCCCAGCATTTT
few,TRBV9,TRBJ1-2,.,CASRPGEDYGYTF,TGTGCCAGCAGACCAGGGGAGGACTATGGCTACACCTTC
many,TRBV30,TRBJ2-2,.,CAWSAAPESGELFF,TGTGCCTGGAGTGCGGCTCCGGAGTCCGGGGAGCTGTTTTTT
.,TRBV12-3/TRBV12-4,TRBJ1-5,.,CASSFLYQHQHF,TGTGCCAGCAGTTTTTTGTATCAGCACCAGCATTTT
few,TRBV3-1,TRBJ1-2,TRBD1,CASSHPDRAHGYTF,TGTGCCAGCAGCCATCCTGACAGGGCTCATGGCTACACCTTC
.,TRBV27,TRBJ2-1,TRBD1,CASSIEGQSSYNEQFF,TGTGCCAGCAGTATAGAGGGACAGAGCTCCTACAATGAGCAGTTCTTC
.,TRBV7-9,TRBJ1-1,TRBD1,CASSLGGQGAFF,TGTGCCAGCAGCTTAGGAGGACAGGGAGCTTTCTTT
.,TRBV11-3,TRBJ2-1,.,CASSFSRDREQFF,TGTGCCAGCAGCTTTTCCCGAGACAGGGAGCAGTTCTTC
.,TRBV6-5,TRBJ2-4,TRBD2,CASSYGSGAGTQYF,TGTGCCAGCAGTTATGGTAGCGGGGCCGGCACTCAGTACTTC
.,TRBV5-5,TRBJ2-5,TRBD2,CASSLLAGVRETQYF,TGTGCCAGCAGCCTACTAGCGGGGGTCAGGGAGACCCAGTACTTC
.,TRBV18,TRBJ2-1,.,CASSRSGRGVNEQFF,TGTGCCAGCTCACGATCGGGACGAGGAGTAAATGAGCAGTTCTTC
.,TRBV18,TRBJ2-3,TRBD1,CASSPPGQGTDTQYF,TGTGCCAGCTCACCCCCGGGACAGGGCACAGATACGCAGTATTTT
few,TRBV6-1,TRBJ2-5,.,CASRAFDPPTENKETQYF,TGTGCCAGCAGGGCTTTTGATCCTCCGACGGAGAACAAAGAGACCCAGTACTTC
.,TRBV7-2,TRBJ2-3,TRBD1,CASSASRTGVTDTQYF,TGTGCCAGCAGCGCCTCCCGGACAGGTGTCACAGATACGCAGTATTTT
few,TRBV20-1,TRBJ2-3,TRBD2,CSARLQRGTDTQYF,TGCAGTGCTAGACTCCAGCGGGGGACAGATACGCAGTATTTT
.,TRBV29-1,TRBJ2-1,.,CSVEVNEQFF,TGCAGCGTTGAGGTAAATGAGCAGTTCTTC
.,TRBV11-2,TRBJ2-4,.,CASSPPGGADIQYF,TGTGCCAGCAGCCCACCAGGAGGGGCGGACATTCAGTACTTC
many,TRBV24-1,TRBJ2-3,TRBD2,CATSDLKRGGEDTQYF,TGTGCCACCAGTGATTTGAAGCGGGGGGGTGAAGATACGCAGTATTTT
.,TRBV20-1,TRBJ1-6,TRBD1,CSARRDRDSPLHF,TGCAGTGCGCGACGGGACAGGGATTCACCCCTCCACTTT
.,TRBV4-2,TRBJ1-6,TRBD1,CASSPPGGGSPLHF,TGTGCCAGCAGCCCCCCAGGGGGAGGATCACCCCTCCACTTT
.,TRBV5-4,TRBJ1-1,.,CASSLNRGDTEAFF,TGTGCCAGCAGCTTGAATAGGGGGGACACTGAAGCTTTCTTT
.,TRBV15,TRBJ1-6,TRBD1,CATSDRGYGSPLHF,TGTGCCACAAGTGACAGGGGGTATGGGTCACCCCTCCACTTT
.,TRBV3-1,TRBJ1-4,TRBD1,CASSPYQGRGNEKLFF,TGTGCCAGCAGCCCGTATCAGGGCAGGGGGAATGAAAAACTGTTTTTT
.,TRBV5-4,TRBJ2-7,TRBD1,CASSLAWTGRHEQYF,TGTGCCAGCAGCTTGGCATGGACAGGGAGGCACGAGCAGTACTTC
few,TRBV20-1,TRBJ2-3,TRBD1,CSASRTGTTDTQYF,TGCAGTGCTTCCCGGACAGGGACCACAGATACGCAGTATTTT
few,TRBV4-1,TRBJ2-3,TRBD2,CASSQLYGTSAGYF,TGCGCCAGCAGCCAGCTCTACGGGACTAGCGCGGGGTATTTT